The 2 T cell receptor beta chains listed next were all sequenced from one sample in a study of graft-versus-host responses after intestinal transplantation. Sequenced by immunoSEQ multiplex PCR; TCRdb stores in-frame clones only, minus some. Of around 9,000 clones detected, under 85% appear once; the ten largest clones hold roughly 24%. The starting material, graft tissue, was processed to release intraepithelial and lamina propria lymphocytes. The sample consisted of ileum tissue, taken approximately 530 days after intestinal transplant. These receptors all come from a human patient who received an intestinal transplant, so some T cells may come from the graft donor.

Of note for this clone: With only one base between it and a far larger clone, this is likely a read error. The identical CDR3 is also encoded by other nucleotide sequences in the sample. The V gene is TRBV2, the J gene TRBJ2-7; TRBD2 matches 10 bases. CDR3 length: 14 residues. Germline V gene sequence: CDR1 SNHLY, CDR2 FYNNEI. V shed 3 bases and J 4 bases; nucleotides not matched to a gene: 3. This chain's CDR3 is CASSEPLAGYEQYF. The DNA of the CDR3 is TGTGCCAGCAGTGAGCCACTAGCGGGATACGAGCAGTACTTC.

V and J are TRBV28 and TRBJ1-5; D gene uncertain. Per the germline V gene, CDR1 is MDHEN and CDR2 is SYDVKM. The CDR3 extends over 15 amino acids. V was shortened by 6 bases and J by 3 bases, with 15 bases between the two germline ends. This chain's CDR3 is CASSTGSWFNQPQHF. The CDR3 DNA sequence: TGTGCCAGCAGCACCGGTAGTTGGTTCAATCAGCCCCAGCATTTT.